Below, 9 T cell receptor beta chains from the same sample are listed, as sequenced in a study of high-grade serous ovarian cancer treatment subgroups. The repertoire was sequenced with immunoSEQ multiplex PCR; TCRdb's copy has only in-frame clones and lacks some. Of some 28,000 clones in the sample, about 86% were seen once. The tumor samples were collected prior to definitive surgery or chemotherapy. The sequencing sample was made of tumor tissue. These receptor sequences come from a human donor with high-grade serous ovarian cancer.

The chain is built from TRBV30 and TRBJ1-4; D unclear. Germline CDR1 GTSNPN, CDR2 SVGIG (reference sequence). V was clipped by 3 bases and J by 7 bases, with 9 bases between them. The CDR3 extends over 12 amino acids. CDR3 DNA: TGTGCCTGGAGCCCATTAAGTGAAAAACTGTTTTTT. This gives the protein CAWSPLSEKLFF.

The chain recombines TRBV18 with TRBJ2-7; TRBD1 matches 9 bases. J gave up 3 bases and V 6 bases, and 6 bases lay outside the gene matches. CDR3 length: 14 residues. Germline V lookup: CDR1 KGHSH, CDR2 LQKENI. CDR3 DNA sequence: TGTGCCAGCTCCCGGGACAGGGACGACTACGAGCAGTACTTC. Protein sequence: CASSRDRDDYEQYF. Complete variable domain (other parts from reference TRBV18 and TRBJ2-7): NAGVMQNPRHLVRRRGQEARLRCSPMKGHSHVYWYRQLPEEGLKFMVYLQKENIIDESGMPKERFSAEFPKEGPSILRIQQVVRGDSAAYFCASSRDRDDYEQYFGPGTRLTVT.

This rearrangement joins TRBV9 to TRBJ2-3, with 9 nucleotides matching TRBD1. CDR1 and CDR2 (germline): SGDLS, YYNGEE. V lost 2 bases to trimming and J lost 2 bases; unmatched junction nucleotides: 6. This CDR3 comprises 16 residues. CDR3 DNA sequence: TGTGCCAGCAGCGTCCGGACAGGGGAGACCACAGATACGCAGTATTTT. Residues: CASSVRTGETTDTQYF.

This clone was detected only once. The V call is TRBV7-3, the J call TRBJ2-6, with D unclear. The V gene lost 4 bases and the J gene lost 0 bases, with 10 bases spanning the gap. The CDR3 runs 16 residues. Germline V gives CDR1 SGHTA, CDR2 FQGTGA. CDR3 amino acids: CASSSTVSSGANVLTF. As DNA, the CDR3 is TGTGCCAGCAGCTCGACGGTGAGCTCTGGGGCCAACGTCCTGACTTTC.

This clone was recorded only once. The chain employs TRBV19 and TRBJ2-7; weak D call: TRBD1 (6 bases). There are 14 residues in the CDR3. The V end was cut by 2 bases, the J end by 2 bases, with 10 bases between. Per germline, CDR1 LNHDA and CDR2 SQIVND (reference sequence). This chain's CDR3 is CASSILDRTYEQYF. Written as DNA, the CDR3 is TGTGCCAGTAGTATATTGGACAGAACCTACGAGCAGTACTTC.

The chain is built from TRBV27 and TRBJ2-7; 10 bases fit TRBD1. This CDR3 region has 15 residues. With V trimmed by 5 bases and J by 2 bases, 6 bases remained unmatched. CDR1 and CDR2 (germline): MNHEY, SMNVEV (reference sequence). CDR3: CASSPAGTGAYEQYF. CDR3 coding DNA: TGTGCCAGCAGTCCCGCCGGGACAGGGGCCTACGAGCAGTACTTC.

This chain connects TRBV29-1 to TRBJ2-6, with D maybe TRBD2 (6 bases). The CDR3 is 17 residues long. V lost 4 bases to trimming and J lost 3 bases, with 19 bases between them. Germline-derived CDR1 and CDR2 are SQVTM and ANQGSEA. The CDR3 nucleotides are TGCAGCGTTGTCCTCCAGGGTTGGGGGGATGGGGCCAACGTCCTGACTTTC. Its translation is CSVVLQGWGDGANVLTF.

Here the CDR3 reads CAWSVGLAGVNEQFF. CDR3 nucleotide sequence: TGTGCCTGGAGTGTAGGGTTAGCGGGAGTAAATGAGCAGTTCTTC. The rearrangement joins TRBV30 to TRBJ2-1, with 9 nucleotides matching TRBD2. This CDR3 contains 15 residues. Germline V gives CDR1 GTSNPN, CDR2 SVGIG (reference sequence). With V trimmed by 0 bases and J by 7 bases, 7 bases remained unmatched.

In DNA form, the CDR3 reads TGTGCCAGCAGTGTTTCGCAATATGGCTACACCTTC. This encodes CASSVSQYGYTF. This rearrangement joins TRBV2 to TRBJ1-2; D is ambiguous. There are 12 residues in the CDR3. The V gene lost 4 bases and the J gene lost 5 bases, with 8 bases spanning the gap. Germline lookup yields CDR1 SNHLY and CDR2 FYNNEI.